This T cell receptor beta chain was sequenced in a study of CD8 T cells in ankylosing spondylitis. Study-level findings and limits: Disease-linked clones bore a CD8+ phenotype, appearing relatively rarely in peripheral blood. Eight or nine highly homologous variants made up a TCR beta motif that seemed to typify ankylosing spondylitis blood.

The CDR3 has 18 amino acids. CDR1 and CDR2 (germline): DFQATT, SNEGSKA (reference sequence). The V gene lost 6 bases and the J gene lost 0 bases, with 25 bases spanning the gap. TCRdb ran MiXCR on the 5' RACE reads and lists one entry per CDR3 protein. The sample includes a few hundred thousand distinct CDR3 sequences, 10% to 13% of them seen just once. Ten or more counts support this clonotype. Its antigen remains unknown. The rearrangement joins TRBV20-1 to TRBJ2-3; D not resolved. The receptor was derived from a male donor with ankylosing spondylitis or in good health (not recorded which). The source material was blood, either unsorted or a sorted T cell fraction (not recorded which). The CDR3 loop is CSATPASTSTGSTDTQYF. As DNA, the CDR3 is TGCAGTGCGACTCCCGCATCGACGTCGACGGGTAGCACAGATACGCAGTATTTT.